This TCR beta chain originates from a study of T cells in Graves' hyperthyroidism and ophthalmopathy. Study context: Once the initial diagnosis was made, peripheral blood was obtained before any treatment. Study conclusions and caveats: Ophthalmopathy stood apart from stable hyperthyroidism in a 13 V-J model. Onset of ophthalmopathy came a median about 6.5 months after the model predicted it.

Every diagnosis used clinical symptoms, serum thyroxine and TRAb, thyroid ultrasound and orbital computed tomography. TCR beta CDR3 regions were amplified from RNA transcripts. The HTBI primer set served for first-round RT-PCR of the TCR CDR3. In TCRdb, the multiplex PCR reads were re-called with MiXCR into one record per CDR3 protein. The table records roughly 500,000 distinct CDR3 sequences, approximately 15% of them present only once. Germline CDR1 reads KGHSH; CDR2 reads LQKENI. The length of the CDR3 is 19 residues. The V gene end was trimmed by 5 bases and the J gene end by 0 bases; junction bases not matched to a gene: 18. This clonotype has a handful of counts. Its antigen is currently unknown.

This chain joins TRBV18 and TRBJ1-2; 7 nucleotides align to TRBD1. This TCR derives from a woman aged 25 to 45 with Graves' hyperthyroidism that later progressed to Graves' ophthalmopathy. Material: blood. The CDR3 DNA is TGTGCCAGCTCATCGACAGGGCTTGGAGGACAGCGCGCTAACTATGGCTACACCTTC. Translated: CASSSTGLGGQRANYGYTF.